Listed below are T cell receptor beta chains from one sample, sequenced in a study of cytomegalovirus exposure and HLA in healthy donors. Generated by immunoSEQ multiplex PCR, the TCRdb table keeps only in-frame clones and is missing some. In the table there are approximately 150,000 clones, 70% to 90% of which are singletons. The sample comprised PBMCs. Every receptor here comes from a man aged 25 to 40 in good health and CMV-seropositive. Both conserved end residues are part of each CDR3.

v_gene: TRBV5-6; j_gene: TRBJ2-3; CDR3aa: CASSLDRGDTQYF
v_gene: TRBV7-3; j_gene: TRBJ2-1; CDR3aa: CASSLTQLAGEGNEQFF
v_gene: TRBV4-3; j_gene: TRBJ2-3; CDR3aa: CASSQDQMGRGTDTQYF
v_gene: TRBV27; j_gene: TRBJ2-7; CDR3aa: CASSPKTSGYEQYF
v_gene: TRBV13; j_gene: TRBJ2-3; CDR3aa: CATSISSGSAWATDTQYF
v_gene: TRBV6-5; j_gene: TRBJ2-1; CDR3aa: CASSYGTYNEQFF
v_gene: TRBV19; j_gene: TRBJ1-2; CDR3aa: CASSIAGERVYGYTF
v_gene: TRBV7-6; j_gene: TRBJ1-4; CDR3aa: CASSLGPGAGTNEKLFF
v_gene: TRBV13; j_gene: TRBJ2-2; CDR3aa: CASSLEGGRTGELFF
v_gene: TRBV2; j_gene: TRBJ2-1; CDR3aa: CASSERDYYNEQFF
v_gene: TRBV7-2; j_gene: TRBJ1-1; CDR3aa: CASSLMSNTEAFF
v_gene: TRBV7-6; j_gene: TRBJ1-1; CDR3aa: CASSLWEKNTEAFF
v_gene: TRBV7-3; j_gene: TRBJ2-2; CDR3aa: CASSLAGLNTGELFF
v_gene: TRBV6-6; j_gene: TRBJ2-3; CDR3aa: CASSPGQGLTDTQYF
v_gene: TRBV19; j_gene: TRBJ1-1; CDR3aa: CASRGTGVTEAFF
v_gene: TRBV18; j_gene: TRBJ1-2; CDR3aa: CASSKGQGYDYTF
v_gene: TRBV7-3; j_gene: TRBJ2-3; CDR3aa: CASSSSYGDTQYF
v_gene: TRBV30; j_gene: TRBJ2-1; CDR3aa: CAWSGPRNEQFF
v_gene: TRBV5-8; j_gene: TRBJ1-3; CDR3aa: CASSTRQGRDTIYF